These 20 T cell receptor beta chains were sequenced from one sample in a study of T cell responses to AZD1222 COVID-19 vaccine. The protocol was immunoSEQ multiplex PCR, while the TCRdb copy is restricted to in-frame clones and leaves out a portion. This table has around 100,000 clones, about four fifths appearing once. Sequenced here: peripheral blood, sampled on day 0 of AZD1222 vaccination. These receptors were obtained from an adult in good health.

The genes are TRBV6-2 or TRBV6-3 and TRBJ2-7; D is unresolved. Germline V CDR1 and CDR2: MNHEY, SVGEGT. CDR3 length: 16 residues. Trimming left V 5 bases short and J 2 bases short, with 19 bases between. Here the CDR3 reads CASSDPNGEITYEQYF. CDR3 DNA: TGTGCCAGCAGTGACCCGAACGGAGAAATAACCTACGAGCAGTACTTC.

This clone was counted a single time. The V gene is TRBV7-9, the J gene TRBJ2-7; D may be TRBD1 (5 bases). CDR3 length equals 12 residues. With 5 bases removed from V and 5 bases from J, the gap between germline ends came to 10 bases. Germline lookup yields CDR1 SEHNR and CDR2 FQNEAQ (reference sequence). The CDR3 loop is CASSQGRNEQYF. CDR3 nucleotide sequence: TGTGCCAGCAGCCAGGGCCGGAACGAGCAGTACTTC.

The rearrangement links TRBV6-2 or TRBV6-3 to TRBJ2-1; TRBD2 agrees at 9 bases. The CDR3 spans 19 residues. V trimming: 0 bases; J trimming: 4 bases; junction bases outside the gene matches: 13. Germline V CDR1 and CDR2: MNHEY, SVGEGT. The CDR3 region has the DNA TGTGCCAGCAGTTACTCGCCGGCGGGAGGGCCAGTAGGATACAATGAGCAGTTCTTC. Its protein product is CASSYSPAGGPVGYNEQFF.

J is TRBJ1-2 and V is TRBV21-1. TRBV21-1 is listed as a pseudogene. The CDR3 sequence is 14 residues long. The CDR3: CASSKGGKGYGYTF. The CDR3 bases are TGTGCCAGCAGCAAGGGGGGGAAAGGGTATGGCTACACCTTC.

The gene calls are TRBV5-4 and TRBJ2-5; a weak D match, TRBD2 (6 bases). From germline, CDR1 is SGHNT and CDR2 YYREEE (reference sequence). Deletions cut 4 bases from V and 0 bases from J, with 7 bases between. The length of the CDR3 is 13 residues. CDR3 region: CASSRDYQETQYF. Written as DNA, the CDR3 is TGTGCCAGCAGCCGGGACTACCAAGAGACCCAGTACTTC.

V usage is TRBV18 and J usage is TRBJ1-5; the D is unclear. Germline CDR1 reads KGHSH; CDR2 reads LQKENI. Between the trimmed V and J ends, which lost 4 bases and 3 bases, there was a span of 19 bases. This CDR3 is 17 amino acids long. In nucleotides, the CDR3 is TGTGCCAGCTCACTAAATTCTCTTATTTCGGACAATCAGCCCCAGCATTTT. Protein sequence: CASSLNSLISDNQPQHF.

This clone turned up a few times. This chain joins TRBV6-5 and TRBJ1-3; D may be TRBD1 (6 bases). This CDR3 contains 16 residues. Germline V gives CDR1 MNHEY, CDR2 SVGAGI. V lost 0 bases, J lost 0 bases, and 9 bases lay in between. CDR3 DNA sequence: TGTGCCAGCAGTTACTCGAGGGGGGGCTCTGGAAACACCATATATTTT. Protein sequence: CASSYSRGGSGNTIYF.

This clone came up once. This chain uses TRBV5-5 with TRBJ1-3; D uncertain. This CDR3 spans 17 amino acids. Germline V CDR1 and CDR2: SGHKS, YYEKEE (reference sequence). The V end was cut by 8 bases, the J end by 0 bases, with 21 bases between. The CDR3 region is CASSFGSLTLSGNTIYF. In nucleotides, the CDR3 is TGTGCCAGTTCCTTTGGGTCGCTTACTCTCTCTGGAAACACCATATATTTT.

The V gene is TRBV7-9, the J gene TRBJ1-1; D gene ambiguous. The CDR3 sequence is 15 residues long. Germline V CDR1 and CDR2: SEHNR, FQNEAQ (reference sequence). The V end was cut by 7 bases, the J end by 0 bases, with 15 bases between. CDR3 in DNA: TGTGCCAGCACCCCCCAAGGACCGTTGAACACTGAAGCTTTCTTT. This gives the protein CASTPQGPLNTEAFF.

The chain links TRBV19 to TRBJ2-2; 11 bases match TRBD2. With V trimmed by 6 bases and J by 2 bases, 2 bases remained unmatched. Germline CDR1 LNHDA, CDR2 SQIVND (reference sequence). CDR3 length: 15 amino acids. The CDR3 loop is CASRRLAGNTGELFF. CDR3 nucleotide sequence: TGTGCCAGTAGACGACTAGCGGGAAACACCGGGGAGCTGTTTTTT.

V usage is TRBV5-1 and J usage is TRBJ2-1; D perhaps matches TRBD2 (5 bases). The CDR3 covers 12 residues. Germline loops: CDR1 SGHRS, CDR2 YFSETQ. The V and J ends lost 1 base and 7 bases respectively, with 6 bases between them. In DNA, the CDR3 is TGCGCCAGCAGCTTGACGGGGAATGAGCAGTTCTTC. It translates to CASSLTGNEQFF.

The chain uses TRBV9 and TRBJ1-2, with no clear D. This CDR3 region has 13 residues. Germline V CDR1 and CDR2: SGDLS, YYNGEE. V was clipped by 0 bases and J by 7 bases, with 10 bases between them. CDR3 sequence (DNA): TGTGCCAGCAGCGTAGATTTGGTGCGTGGCTACACCTTC. Translating it yields CASSVDLVRGYTF. The full variable domain, with the rest looked up from reference TRBV9 and TRBJ1-2, is DSGVTQTPKHLITATGQRVTLRCSPRSGDLSVYWYQQSLDQGLQFLIQYYNGEERAKGNILERFSAQQFPDLHSELNLSSLELGDSALYFCASSVDLVRGYTFGSGTRLTVV.

This clone was recorded a few times. This chain connects TRBV5-1 to TRBJ2-1; 7 nucleotides line up with TRBD2. Germline CDR1 is SGHRS and CDR2 is YFSETQ. CDR3 length equals 14 residues. CDR3 sequence (DNA): TGCGCGTGTGGGGCGGGGGACGACTACAATGAGCAGTTCTTC. It translates to CACGAGDDYNEQFF.

This clone was observed a few times. This chain links TRBV19 with TRBJ1-1; 7 nucleotides align to TRBD1. Germline CDR1 and CDR2: LNHDA and SQIVND (reference sequence). V was clipped by 5 bases and J by 4 bases; unmatched bases: 4. The CDR3 runs 13 residues. CDR3 amino acids: CASSETGATEAFF. DNA for the CDR3: TGTGCCAGTAGTGAAACAGGGGCCACTGAAGCTTTCTTT.

The chain combines TRBV9 with TRBJ1-1, with 7 nucleotides matching TRBD1. The CDR3 runs 15 residues. V was clipped by 6 bases and J by 2 bases; unmatched bases: 10. Germline V gene data show CDR1 as SGDLS and CDR2 as YYNGEE. Here the CDR3 reads CASNPGDSRNTEAFF. The CDR3 nucleotides are TGTGCCAGCAACCCGGGGGACAGCCGAAACACTGAAGCTTTCTTT.

The chain employs TRBV28 and TRBJ2-1; TRBD1 aligns across 8 bases. V was pared by 5 bases and J by 0 bases, with 3 bases of the junction left unmatched. The CDR3 loop spans 15 amino acids. The germline V gene encodes CDR1 MDHEN and CDR2 SYDVKM. This CDR3 is CASSEQGGSYNEQFF. The CDR3 DNA reads as TGTGCCAGCAGTGAACAGGGGGGCTCCTACAATGAGCAGTTCTTC.

The chain links TRBV27 to TRBJ2-2, with D possibly matching TRBD2 (6 bases). Trimming took 6 bases from V and 2 from J, leaving 13 bases between them. CDR3 length: 15 amino acids. Germline V gene sequence: CDR1 MNHEY, CDR2 SMNVEV (reference sequence). The CDR3 spells CASSSLAPNTGELFF. DNA of the CDR3: TGTGCCAGCAGCTCCCTAGCGCCAAACACCGGGGAGCTGTTTTTT.

The DNA for the CDR3 is TGTGCCAGCAGTTTGGAATTCTATGGCTACACCTTC. Translated: CASSLEFYGYTF. The chain is built from TRBV12-3 or TRBV12-4 and TRBJ1-2; D gene ambiguous. Trimming pared 3 bases from V and 4 bases from J, leaving 6 bases between. This CDR3 comprises 12 residues.

The chain employs TRBV28 and TRBJ2-3; no clear D gene. The V and J ends lost 4 bases and 1 base respectively, with 6 bases between them. Germline V gives CDR1 MDHEN, CDR2 SYDVKM. This CDR3 comprises 13 residues. CDR3 sequence reads: CASSWIRTDTQYF. The CDR3 DNA reads TGTGCCAGCAGTTGGATTCGCACAGATACGCAGTATTTT.

The genes are TRBV12-5 and TRBJ2-7; a weak D match, TRBD2 (6 bases). The V and J ends lost 1 base and 6 bases respectively, with 19 bases between them. The CDR3 runs 16 residues. The germline CDR1 and CDR2 sequences are LGHNT and FRNRAP. DNA for the CDR3: TGTGCTAGTGGTTTGGCCAGTGTCGCGGGAAGCTCCGAGCAGTACTTC. This codes for CASGLASVAGSSEQYF.